Reported below is one T cell receptor (beta chain). This record comes from a study of blood T cell repertoires in COVID-19. Study context: The samples span acute and convalescent COVID-19 from the United States, Italy and Spain.

The length of the CDR3 is 17 residues. Looked up from germline, CDR1 is SGHKS and CDR2 is YYEKEE (reference sequence). The V segment lost 0 bases and the J segment 5 bases; nucleotides outside the gene matches: 9. Assay: immunoSEQ multiplex PCR; the TCRdb copy retains only in-frame clones and omits some. The data contain approximately 180,000 clones, approximately 83% of them singletons. The J gene is TRBJ2-5, the V gene TRBV5-5, with 11 bases identical to TRBD2. Input material: peripheral blood. The source is a human donor with active or convalescent COVID-19. The donor label of this sample is uncertain. CDR3 bases: TGTGCCAGCAGCTTGGAGCCCCTGACTAGCGGGGCTGAGACCCAGTACTTC. Translating it yields CASSLEPLTSGAETQYF. Full variable domain (missing parts from reference TRBV5-5 and TRBJ2-5): DAGVTQSPTHLIKTRGQQVTLRCSPISGHKSVSWYQQVLGQGPQFIFQYYEKEERGRGNFPDRFSARQFPNYSSELNVNALLLGDSALYLCASSLEPLTSGAETQYFGPGTRLLVL.